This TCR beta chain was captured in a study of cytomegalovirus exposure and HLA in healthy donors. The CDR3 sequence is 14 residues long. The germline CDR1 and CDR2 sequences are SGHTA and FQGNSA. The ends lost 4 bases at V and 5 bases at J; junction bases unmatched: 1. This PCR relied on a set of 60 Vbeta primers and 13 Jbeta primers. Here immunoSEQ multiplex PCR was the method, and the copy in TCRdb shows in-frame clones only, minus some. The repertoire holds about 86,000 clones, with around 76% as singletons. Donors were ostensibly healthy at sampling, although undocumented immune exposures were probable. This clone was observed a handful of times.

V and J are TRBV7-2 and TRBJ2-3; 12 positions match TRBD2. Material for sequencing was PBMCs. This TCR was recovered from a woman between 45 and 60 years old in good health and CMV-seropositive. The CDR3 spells CASSSGLAGDTQYF. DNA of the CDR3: TGTGCCAGCAGCTCGGGACTAGCGGGAGATACGCAGTATTTT.